Listed here are 24 T cell receptor beta chains from one sample, sequenced in a study of T cell responses to AZD1222 COVID-19 vaccine. The assay was immunoSEQ multiplex PCR, and TCRdb's table has in-frame clones only and misses some. The sample consists of under 70,000 clones, around 92% of them appearing once. Sequences were derived from peripheral blood, sampled 28 days after the second AZD1222 dose. The receptors come from an adult who received the AZD1222 COVID-19 vaccine.

The J gene is TRBJ2-3, the V gene TRBV4-3, with 9 positions matching TRBD2. The CDR3 is 18 amino acids. V dropped 0 bases and J dropped 4; count of bases not matched to a gene: 11. Germline V lookup: CDR1 LGHNA, CDR2 YSLEER. The chain's CDR3 is CASSQDRFAGGRADTQYF. The CDR3 nucleotides are TGCGCCAGCAGCCAAGATCGCTTTGCGGGAGGGAGGGCAGATACGCAGTATTTT.

The chain uses TRBV6-5 and TRBJ1-1; tentatively, D is TRBD1 (5 bases). Germline V gene sequence: CDR1 MNHEY, CDR2 SVGAGI. V was shortened by 4 bases and J by 6 bases, with 9 bases between the two germline ends. The CDR3 is made up of 12 amino acids. In DNA, the CDR3 is TGTGCCAGCAGTTCCCAGGGCTCTGAAGCTTTCTTT. This translates into CASSSQGSEAFF.

The chain is built from TRBV15 and TRBJ1-1; 8 bases are a match to TRBD1. After removal of 3 bases from V and 4 bases from J, the junction contained 10 bases not matched to a gene. This CDR3 comprises 16 residues. Germline values: CDR1 LNHNV, CDR2 YYDKDF (reference sequence). CDR3 DNA: TGTGCCACCAGCAGGGGGGGGACAGGCGGGCGCACTGAAGCTTTCTTT. The encoded protein is CATSRGGTGGRTEAFF.

The chain carries TRBV30 and TRBJ2-1; D is unclear. Per the germline V gene, CDR1 is GTSNPN and CDR2 is SVGIG (reference sequence). V was shortened by 4 bases and J by 3 bases, with 13 bases between the two germline ends. The CDR3 has 14 residues. The CDR3 bases are TGTGCCTGGAACCTTGGCGGCCACTACAATGAGCAGTTCTTC. This encodes CAWNLGGHYNEQFF.

The V gene is TRBV6-2 or TRBV6-3, the J gene TRBJ2-3; 7 nucleotides agree with TRBD2. The CDR3 has 15 residues. CDR1 is MNHEY and CDR2 is SVGEGT in the germline V gene. Germline trimming cut 5 bases from V and 1 base from J; bases unmatched to any gene: 6. CDR3 sequence (DNA): TGTGCCAGCAGTCCAGCGGGGACCCGCACAGATACGCAGTATTTT. This sequence encodes CASSPAGTRTDTQYF.

Here the CDR3 reads CASSYQYANTGELFF. DNA of the CDR3: TGTGCCAGCAGCTACCAATACGCGAACACCGGGGAGCTGTTTTTT. J is TRBJ2-2 and V is TRBV5-5; D call uncertain. This CDR3 is built from 15 residues. V lost 3 bases and J 0 bases, leaving 9 bases between the germline ends. Germline lookup yields CDR1 SGHKS and CDR2 YYEKEE (reference sequence).

V gene TRBV24-1 combines with J gene TRBJ2-1, with TRBD1 identical over 9 bases. The CDR3 is made up of 16 amino acids. Germline V gene lookup returns CDR1 KGHDR and CDR2 SFDVKD. Trimming took 4 bases from V and 6 from J; bases not matched to a gene: 9. The CDR3 DNA follows: TGTGCCACCAGTGACCGGGGACAGGGTGGGGGCAATGAGCAGTTCTTC. Amino acid sequence: CATSDRGQGGGNEQFF.

The gene calls are TRBV28 and TRBJ2-1; D is tentatively TRBD1 or TRBD2 (6 bases each). V was trimmed by 5 bases and J by 4 bases, leaving 18 bases between them. Germline V gene lookup returns CDR1 MDHEN and CDR2 SYDVKM. This CDR3 comprises 16 residues. CDR3 in DNA: TGTGCCAGCAGTAGACACGCGGGACAAAGTTACAATGAGCAGTTCTTC. This translates into CASSRHAGQSYNEQFF.

This chain joins TRBV5-6 and TRBJ2-3; D is uncertain. This CDR3 region has 17 residues. The ends were cut back, 4 bases at V and 1 base at J, with 19 bases in the middle. Germline CDR1 is SGHDT and CDR2 is YYEEEE. CDR3 in amino acids: CASSLRDWPFGTDTQYF. In DNA form, the CDR3 reads TGTGCCAGCAGCCTTCGAGACTGGCCTTTTGGCACAGATACGCAGTATTTT.

The genes are TRBV19 and TRBJ1-5; D is unclear. V gave up 8 bases and J gave up 3 bases, with 14 bases separating them. From germline, CDR1 is LNHDA and CDR2 SQIVND (reference sequence). This CDR3 has 14 residues. CDR3 DNA sequence: TGTGCCAGTGAGAACCGACGGACCAATCAGCCCCAGCATTTT. Translated, it gives CASENRRTNQPQHF.

In its sample, this clone was seen a few times. The chain couples TRBV20-1 to TRBJ2-7; 9 bases are shared with TRBD2. The CDR3 is 17 amino acids. Germline CDR1 is DFQATT and CDR2 is SNEGSKA (reference sequence). V shed 3 bases and J 3 bases; nucleotides not matched to a gene: 15. This chain's CDR3 is CSASGLSGSLANYEQYF. The CDR3 DNA reads as TGCAGTGCTAGTGGGCTTAGCGGGAGTCTTGCAAACTACGAGCAGTACTTC.

This clone appeared once. The chain carries TRBV19 and TRBJ2-7; 12 bases are shared with TRBD2. This CDR3 is built from 15 residues. Germline V gene data show CDR1 as LNHDA and CDR2 as SQIVND (reference sequence). The junction had 12 bases not matched to a gene; V was cut back by 11 bases and J by 4 bases. CDR3 DNA sequence: TGTGCCTCGAAGGGACTAGCGGGTGATAGATACGAGCAGTACTTC. Translating gives CASKGLAGDRYEQYF.

The chain recombines TRBV9 with TRBJ2-3; D ambiguous. Germline assignment: CDR1 SGDLS and CDR2 YYNGEE. The CDR3 is made up of 13 amino acids. The V gene lost 0 bases and the J gene lost 4 bases, with 6 bases spanning the gap. CDR3 DNA: TGTGCCAGCAGCGTAGGCCCCCCAGATACGCAGTATTTT. It yields the protein CASSVGPPDTQYF.

The J gene is TRBJ1-1, the V gene TRBV10-2, with D possibly matching TRBD1 (5 bases). The CDR3 runs to 14 residues. Per the germline V gene, CDR1 is WSHSY and CDR2 is SAAADI. Trimming took 8 bases from V and 6 from J, leaving 19 bases between them. Here the CDR3 DNA reads TGCGCCAGCCGAACCGCAGGGTCGTGGGCTGAAGCTTTCTTT. Its protein product is CASRTAGSWAEAFF.

The chain recombines TRBV5-1 with TRBJ2-7; D remains unclear. The ends were cut back, 4 bases at V and 7 bases at J, with 15 bases in the middle. The V gene's germline CDR1 is SGHRS and CDR2 YFSETQ. The CDR3 spans 13 residues. The CDR3 DNA is TGCGCCAGCAGCCCTCCCTCATACGGAGAGCAGTACTTC. It is translated as CASSPPSYGEQYF.

The chain recombines TRBV5-6 with TRBJ2-2; a weak D match, TRBD1 (6 bases). Trimming shortened V by 3 bases and J by 5 bases, and 20 bases separated the two germline ends. Germline values: CDR1 SGHDT, CDR2 YYEEEE. CDR3 length equals 17 residues. CDR3 region: CASSSTGLGSGTGELFF. CDR3 DNA sequence: TGTGCCAGCAGCTCGACAGGATTAGGGTCCGGGACCGGGGAGCTGTTTTTT.

The chain has TRBV2 and TRBJ2-3, with 9 bases that match TRBD1. J gave up 2 bases and V 8 bases, and 5 bases lay outside the gene matches. The CDR3 consists of 14 residues. Germline lookup yields CDR1 SNHLY and CDR2 FYNNEI. The CDR3, as DNA: TGTGCCAGCTTGGGACAGGGATACACAGATACGCAGTATTTT. It codes for CASLGQGYTDTQYF.

The count of this clone is one. This chain joins TRBV14 and TRBJ1-1, with TRBD1 matching over 7 bases. With V trimmed by 4 bases and J by 5 bases, 4 bases remained unmatched. Germline loops: CDR1 SGHDN, CDR2 FVKESK. The CDR3 totals 13 residues. In DNA form, the CDR3 reads TGTGCCAGCAGCCTCACAGGGGAAACTGAAGCTTTCTTT. It is translated as CASSLTGETEAFF.

The chain is built from TRBV6-4 and TRBJ1-1, with a possible D match to TRBD1 (5 bases). Looked up from germline, CDR1 is MRHNA and CDR2 is SNTAGT. This CDR3 region has 13 residues. V was shortened by 3 bases and J by 6 bases, with 11 bases between the two germline ends. The CDR3 is CASSEDWGAEAFF. CDR3 bases: TGTGCCAGCAGTGAGGACTGGGGCGCTGAAGCTTTCTTT.

The V and J genes are TRBV6-1 and TRBJ1-5, with TRBD1 identical over 7 bases. V trimming: 3 bases; J trimming: 2 bases; junction bases outside the gene matches: 7. Germline V gene lookup returns CDR1 MNHNS and CDR2 SASEGT. The length of the CDR3 is 16 residues. The CDR3 region has the DNA TGTGCCAGCAGTGACTATTCCGACAGGGGCAATCAGCCCCAGCATTTT. This encodes CASSDYSDRGNQPQHF.

The gene calls are TRBV5-1 and TRBJ2-5; maybe TRBD2 (5 bases). Trimming cost V 1 base and J 1 base, with 8 bases left between them. CDR1 and CDR2 from the germline V gene are SGHRS and YFSETQ. The CDR3 spans 14 residues. The CDR3 sequence is CASSLWGAQETQYF. As DNA, the CDR3 is TGCGCCAGCAGCTTGTGGGGAGCCCAAGAGACCCAGTACTTC.

In DNA form, the CDR3 reads TGTGCCAGCAGTTTGAACAGGGTAACCTACAATGAGCAGTTCTTC. It translates to CASSLNRVTYNEQFF. The chain uses TRBV6-2 or TRBV6-3 and TRBJ2-1, with D possibly matching TRBD1 (6 bases). The CDR3 loop spans 15 amino acids. The germline V and J ends were trimmed by 4 bases and 2 bases, with 12 bases remaining between them. Germline V CDR1 and CDR2: MNHEY, SVGEGT.

This chain links TRBV7-9 with TRBJ2-1, with D tentatively TRBD2 (6 bases). V was cut by 6 bases and J by 8 bases, with 17 bases left in between. CDR1 is SEHNR and CDR2 is FQNEAQ in the germline V gene (reference sequence). The CDR3 has 14 amino acids. CDR3 sequence (DNA): TGTGCCAGCAGTCTTGGGGACTCACTTCATGAGCAGTTCTTC. It specifies CASSLGDSLHEQFF.

This clone was observed a few times. The CDR3: CASSLPGLAENEQFF. DNA for the CDR3: TGCGCCAGCAGCTTGCCCGGACTAGCGGAGAATGAGCAGTTCTTC. V usage is TRBV5-1 and J usage is TRBJ2-1, with 10 bases matching TRBD2. The ends lost 1 base at V and 7 bases at J; junction bases unmatched: 5. Germline assignment: CDR1 SGHRS and CDR2 YFSETQ. The CDR3 has 15 residues.